The clone carrying this TCR beta chain was counted a few times. Its specificity is not known. Likely a read error: the CDR3 ends without its conserved phenylalanine or tryptophan. Because the CDR3's place on the DNA is in doubt, the DNA is left out and the CDR3 is given as listed by TCRdb. Researchers ran the PCR with 60 Vbeta and 13 Jbeta primers. Libraries were prepared by immunoSEQ multiplex PCR; TCRdb keeps only in-frame clonotypes and omits some of them. This sample has over 100,000 clones, with 70% to 85% found just once. This entry comes from a study of cytomegalovirus exposure and HLA in healthy donors. Findings and limits, study-wide: According to an earlier analysis, most TCR beta V segments yielded productive rearrangements about 90% or about 30% of the time. High sensitivity and specificity were reportedly achieved when the classifier diagnosed cytomegalovirus status.

The CDR3 is 14 amino acids in total, end residues counted. Germline V gene data show CDR1 as SGHTA and CDR2 as FQGTGA. Sample: PBMCs. The chain carries TRBV7-3 and TRBJ1-1. This TCR was recovered from a woman younger than 30 in good health and CMV-seropositive. The CDR3 is CASSLGGTNTEALV.